This T cell receptor beta chain was retrieved from a study of shared clonotypes between healthy human individuals. Regarding the study as a whole: A reduction in generation probabilities was seen for non-shared clonotypes relative to those shared by all four donors. The researchers took only blood, and tissue repertoires probably look different. Even with large depth, rarefaction showed that sorted-subset sequencing was incomplete.

As for this clone: Its cognate antigen is unknown.

Germline V gives CDR1 LNHDA, CDR2 SQIVND (reference sequence). V lost 5 bases and J 0 bases, leaving 14 bases between the germline ends. CDR3 size: 16 residues. As processed by the authors: ImmunoSEQ yielded junction-only sequences lacking quality scores, so filtering differed. Measured with immunoSEQ multiplex PCR; TCRdb has only the in-frame clones, and not every one. Clone size and V and J calls were adopted from that table, with D and trimming inferred from the DNA. Altogether about 1 million clones are present, more than 65% being singletons, with the ten largest covering approximately 1.5%. The sequencing sample was made of memory CD4+ T cells sorted from blood. Subset of the sample: CD45RA-negative fraction. The chain is built from TRBV19 and TRBJ1-3, with D tentatively TRBD1 (5 bases). This TCR came from a man between 18 and 35 years old in good health. The CDR3 is CASSSSSGLSGNTIYF. For the CDR3, the DNA is TGTGCCAGTAGTTCCTCGTCGGGGCTCTCTGGAAACACCATATATTTT. The variable domain in full, completed from reference TRBV19 and TRBJ1-3, reads DGGITQSPKYLFRKEGQNVTLSCEQNLNHDAMYWYRQDPGQGLRLIYYSQIVNDFQKGDIAEGYSVSREKKESFPLTVTSAQKNPTAFYLCASSSSSGLSGNTIYFGEGSWLTVV.